The T cell receptor beta chain under discussion was sequenced for a study of T cells after somatic rescue of genetic block. Generated by immunoSEQ multiplex PCR, the TCRdb table keeps only in-frame clones and is missing some. The repertoire includes some 70,000 clones, approximately 91% of them detected once, and approximately 3% sits in the top ten. This CDR3 is built from 15 residues. Trimming left V 4 bases short and J 5 bases short, with 12 bases between. The V gene's germline CDR1 is KGHSH and CDR2 LQKENI. The rearrangement joins TRBV18 to TRBJ1-6; D possibly corresponds to TRBD1 (6 bases). The sample comprised peripheral blood mononuclear cells (PBMCs). The sequence was collected from a man aged 25 to 45. CDR3 nucleotides: TGTGCCAGCTCACGTCCGGACAGAGATAATTCACCCCTCCACTTT. It codes for CASSRPDRDNSPLHF.